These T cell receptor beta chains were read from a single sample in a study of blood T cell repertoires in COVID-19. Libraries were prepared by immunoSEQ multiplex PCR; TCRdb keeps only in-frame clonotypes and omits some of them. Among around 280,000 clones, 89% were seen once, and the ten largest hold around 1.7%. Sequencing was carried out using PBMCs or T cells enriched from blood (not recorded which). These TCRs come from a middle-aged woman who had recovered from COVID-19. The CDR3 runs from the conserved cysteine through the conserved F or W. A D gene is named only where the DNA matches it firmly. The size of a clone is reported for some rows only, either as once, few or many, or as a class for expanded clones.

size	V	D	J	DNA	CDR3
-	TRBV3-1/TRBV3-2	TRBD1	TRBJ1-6	TGTGCCAGCAGCTCCCAGGGGGCCAATTCACCCCTCCACTTT	CASSSQGANSPLHF
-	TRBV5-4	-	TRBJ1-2	TGTGCCAGCAGCTTGCAGTCAGGGGCGAGTGGCTACACCTTC	CASSLQSGASGYTF
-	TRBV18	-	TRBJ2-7	TGTGCCAGCTCCCAACTCCAAGGGGCCTACGAGCAGTACTTC	CASSQLQGAYEQYF
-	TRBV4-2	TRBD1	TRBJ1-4	TGTGCCAGCAGCCAAGTCGCCGGGACAGCGAATGAAAAACTGTTTTTT	CASSQVAGTANEKLFF
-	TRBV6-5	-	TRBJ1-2	TGTGCCAGCAGTCGGAGCGGGAGGAGCTCTGGCTACACCTTC	CASSRSGRSSGYTF
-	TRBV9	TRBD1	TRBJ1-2	TGTGCCAGCAGCGCCCGGGACAGGGATCGTGGCTACACCTTC	CASSARDRDRGYTF
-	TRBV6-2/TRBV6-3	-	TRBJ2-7	TGTGCCAGCAGTATTACAGGATACGGGCAGTACTTC	CASSITGYGQYF
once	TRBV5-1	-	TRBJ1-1	TGCGCCAGCAGCTCGACTCGGGGGAGCGGGAGAGCTTTCTTT	CASSSTRGSGRAFF
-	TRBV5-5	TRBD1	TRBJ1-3	TGTGCCAGCAGCTCCTCTCAGGGGGCTGGAAACACCATATATTTT	CASSSSQGAGNTIYF
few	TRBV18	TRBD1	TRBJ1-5	TGTGCCAGCTCCCTGCGACAGGGGGGGAATCAGCCCCAGCATTTT	CASSLRQGGNQPQHF
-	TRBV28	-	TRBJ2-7	TGTGCCAGCAGTCCCCGACAGTACGAGCAGTACTTC	CASSPRQYEQYF
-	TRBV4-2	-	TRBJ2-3	TGTGCCAGCAGCCAAGTTGGAGTTGCAGATACGCAGTATTTT	CASSQVGVADTQYF
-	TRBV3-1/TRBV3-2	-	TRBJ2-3	TGTGCCAGCAGCCAAGGGACTTATAGCACAGATACGCAGTATTTT	CASSQGTYSTDTQYF